The T cell receptor (beta chain) described here comes from a study of blood T cell repertoires in COVID-19. With 6 bases clipped from V and 5 bases from J, the junction kept 18 bases outside the gene matches. Germline CDR1 reads SNHLY; CDR2 reads FYNNEI. The CDR3 is made up of 18 amino acids. Clones were sequenced by immunoSEQ multiplex PCR, and TCRdb holds only the in-frame ones, with some missing. The table lists around 180,000 clones, around 80% of them singletons, with 10% to 15% in the top ten. Sequencing was performed on PBMCs or T cells enriched from blood (not recorded which). The chain links TRBV2 to TRBJ2-1; 8 bases line up with TRBD1. The clonotype originates from a man between 45 and 60 years old who had recovered from COVID-19. The CDR3 nucleotides are TGTGCCAGCAGCATACCCCGGGGACAGGCGGTCTTCGACAATGAGCAGTTCTTC. This translates into CASSIPRGQAVFDNEQFF.